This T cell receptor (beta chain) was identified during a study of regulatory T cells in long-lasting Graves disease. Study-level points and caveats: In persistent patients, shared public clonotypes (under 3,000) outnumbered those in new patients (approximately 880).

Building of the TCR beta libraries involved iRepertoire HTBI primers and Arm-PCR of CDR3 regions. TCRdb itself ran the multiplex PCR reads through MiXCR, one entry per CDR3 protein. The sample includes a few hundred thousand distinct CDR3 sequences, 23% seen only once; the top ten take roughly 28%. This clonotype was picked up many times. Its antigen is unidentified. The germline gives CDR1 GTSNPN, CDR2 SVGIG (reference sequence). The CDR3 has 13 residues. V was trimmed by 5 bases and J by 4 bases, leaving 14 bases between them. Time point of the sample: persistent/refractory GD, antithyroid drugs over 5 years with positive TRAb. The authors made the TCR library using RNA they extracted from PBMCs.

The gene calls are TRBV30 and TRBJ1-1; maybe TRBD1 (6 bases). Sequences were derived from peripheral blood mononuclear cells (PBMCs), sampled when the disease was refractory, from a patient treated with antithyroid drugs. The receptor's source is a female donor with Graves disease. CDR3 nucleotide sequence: TGTGCCTGGGCGGAAGTAGGGGGCACTGAAGCTTTCTTT. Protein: CAWAEVGGTEAFF.